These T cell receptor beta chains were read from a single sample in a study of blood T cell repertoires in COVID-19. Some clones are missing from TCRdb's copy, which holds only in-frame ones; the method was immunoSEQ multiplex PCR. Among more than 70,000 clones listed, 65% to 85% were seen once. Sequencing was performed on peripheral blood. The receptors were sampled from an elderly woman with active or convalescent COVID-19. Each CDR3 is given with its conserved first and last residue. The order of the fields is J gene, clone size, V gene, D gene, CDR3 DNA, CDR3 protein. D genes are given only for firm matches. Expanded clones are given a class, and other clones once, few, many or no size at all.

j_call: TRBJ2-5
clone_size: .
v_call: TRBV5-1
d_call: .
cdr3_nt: TGCGCCAGCAGGGGGCTGGGGTCAGCTCAAGAGACCCAGTACTTC
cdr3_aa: CASRGLGSAQETQYF

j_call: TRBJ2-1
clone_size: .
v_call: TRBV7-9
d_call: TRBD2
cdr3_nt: TGTGCCAGCAGCCGAAGAGCGGGAAACGGGAATGAGCAGTTCTTC
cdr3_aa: CASSRRAGNGNEQFF

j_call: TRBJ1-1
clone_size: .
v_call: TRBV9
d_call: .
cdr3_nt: TGTGCCAGCAGCGTAGGTAGCAGGGCTGAAGCTTTCTTT
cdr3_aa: CASSVGSRAEAFF

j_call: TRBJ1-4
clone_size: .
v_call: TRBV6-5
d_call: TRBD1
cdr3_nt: TGTGCCACCTCGAGGGGGCTTAATGAAAAACTGTTTTTT
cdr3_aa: CATSRGLNEKLFF

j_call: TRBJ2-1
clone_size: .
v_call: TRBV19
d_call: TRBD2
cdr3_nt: TGTGCCAGTAGTCTAGCGGGAGGGCCTATTAGTCGTCGGTACAATGAGCAGTTCTTC
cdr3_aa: CASSLAGGPISRRYNEQFF

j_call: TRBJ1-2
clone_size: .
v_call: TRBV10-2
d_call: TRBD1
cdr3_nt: TGCGCCAGCGGGACAGACTATGGCTACACCTTC
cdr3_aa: CASGTDYGYTF

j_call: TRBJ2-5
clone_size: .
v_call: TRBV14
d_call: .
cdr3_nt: TGTGCCAGCAGCCAAGCGGACTGGCAAGAGACCCAGTACTTC
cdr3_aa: CASSQADWQETQYF

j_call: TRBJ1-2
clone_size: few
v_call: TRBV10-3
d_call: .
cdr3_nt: TGTGCCATCAGTGTAGGGGGTAACTATGGCTACACCTTC
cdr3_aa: CAISVGGNYGYTF

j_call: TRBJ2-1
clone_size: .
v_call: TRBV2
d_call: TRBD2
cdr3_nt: TGTGCCAGCGCACTAGCGGGGGGTTCCAATGAGCAGTTCTTC
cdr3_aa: CASALAGGSNEQFF

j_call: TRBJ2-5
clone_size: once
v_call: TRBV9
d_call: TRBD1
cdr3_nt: TGTGCCAGCAGCCCGGGACAGCCAGGGACGGAGACCCAGTACTTC
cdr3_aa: CASSPGQPGTETQYF

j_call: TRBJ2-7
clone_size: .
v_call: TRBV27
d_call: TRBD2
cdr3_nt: TGTGCCAGCAGTTTGTTAGCGGGCCTAAGAGCCTACGAGCAGTACTTC
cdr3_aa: CASSLLAGLRAYEQYF

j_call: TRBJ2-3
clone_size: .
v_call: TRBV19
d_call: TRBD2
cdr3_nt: TGTGCCAGTAGTATAAAGGTTTCCTACTTTGGGACTAGCGGGAGGACAGATACGCAGTATTTT
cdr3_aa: CASSIKVSYFGTSGRTDTQYF

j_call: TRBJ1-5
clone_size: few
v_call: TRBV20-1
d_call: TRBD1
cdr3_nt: TGCAGTGCTAGTTACGGACAGGGGGGCAATCAGCCCCAGCATTTT
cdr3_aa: CSASYGQGGNQPQHF

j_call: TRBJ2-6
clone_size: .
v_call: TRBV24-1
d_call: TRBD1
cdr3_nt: TGTGCCACCAGTGGGGGTCAGGGGGCAGGAGGGGCCAACGTCCTGACTTTC
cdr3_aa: CATSGGQGAGGANVLTF

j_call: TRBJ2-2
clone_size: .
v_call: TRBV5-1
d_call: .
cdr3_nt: TGCGCCAGCAGCCCAACCCCGAGGGGGACGAACACCGGGGAGCTGTTTTTT
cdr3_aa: CASSPTPRGTNTGELFF

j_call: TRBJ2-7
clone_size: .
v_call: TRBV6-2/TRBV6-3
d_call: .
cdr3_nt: TGTGCCAGCAGTTACGAGTTAGGCAGGGGCTACGAGCAGTACTTC
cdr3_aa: CASSYELGRGYEQYF

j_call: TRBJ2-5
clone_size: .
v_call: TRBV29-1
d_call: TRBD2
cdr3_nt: TGCAGCGCCGCCTGGGGAGGGGCCCAAGAGACCCAGTACTTC
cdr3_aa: CSAAWGGAQETQYF

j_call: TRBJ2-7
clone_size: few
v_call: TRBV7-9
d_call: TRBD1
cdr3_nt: TGTGCCAGCAGCCCCGGGACAGGGAAGACCTACGAGCAGTACTTC
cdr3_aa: CASSPGTGKTYEQYF

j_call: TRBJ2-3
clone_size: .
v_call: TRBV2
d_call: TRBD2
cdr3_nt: TGTGCCAGCCGGGACTATTTTCCAGATACGCAGTATTTT
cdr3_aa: CASRDYFPDTQYF

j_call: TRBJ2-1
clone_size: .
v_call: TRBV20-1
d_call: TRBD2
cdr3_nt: TGCAGTGCTAGTTTACCTAGCGGCTACAATGAGCAGTTCTTC
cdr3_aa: CSASLPSGYNEQFF

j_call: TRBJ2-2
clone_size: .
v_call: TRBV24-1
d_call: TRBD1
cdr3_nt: TGTGCCACCAGTGGACAGGGGGCGACCGGGGAGCTGTTTTTT
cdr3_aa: CATSGQGATGELFF

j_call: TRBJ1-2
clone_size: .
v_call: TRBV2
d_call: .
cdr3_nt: TGTGCCAGCGTCCTCCAGGGGTCGGGCTACACCTTC
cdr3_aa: CASVLQGSGYTF

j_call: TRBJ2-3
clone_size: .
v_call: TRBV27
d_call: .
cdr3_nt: TGTGCCAGCACCGCGAGGGCCACACTAGCCAGCACAGATACGCAGTATTTT
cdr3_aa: CASTARATLASTDTQYF

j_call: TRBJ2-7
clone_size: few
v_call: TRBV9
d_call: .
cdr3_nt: TGTGCCAGCAGCGTGGAAGGGGCTGTTGGGTCCTACGAGCAGTACTTC
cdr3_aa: CASSVEGAVGSYEQYF

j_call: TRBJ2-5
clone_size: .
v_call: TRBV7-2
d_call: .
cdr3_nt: TGTGCCAGCAGCCCTCTCGGTCGAGAGACCCAGTACTTC
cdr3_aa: CASSPLGRETQYF

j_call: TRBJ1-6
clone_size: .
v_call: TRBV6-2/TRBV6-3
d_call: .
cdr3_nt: TGTGCCAGCAGTTACCGGCTCGGGGGTTCACCCCTCCACTTT
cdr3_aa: CASSYRLGGSPLHF

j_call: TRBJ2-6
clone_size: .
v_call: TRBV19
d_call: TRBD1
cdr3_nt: TGTGCCAGTAGTACTACAGGGGGCTCTGGGGCCAACGTCCTGACTTTC
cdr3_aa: CASSTTGGSGANVLTF

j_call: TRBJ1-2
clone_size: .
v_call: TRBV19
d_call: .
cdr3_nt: TGTGCCAGTAGTATCAGGGGCACCCCACAAGAGGATGGCTACACCTTC
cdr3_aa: CASSIRGTPQEDGYTF

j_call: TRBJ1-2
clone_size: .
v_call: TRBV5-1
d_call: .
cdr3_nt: TGCGCCAGCAGCCCCCTGGGACAACTCTTCTTGGGCTACACCTTC
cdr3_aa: CASSPLGQLFLGYTF

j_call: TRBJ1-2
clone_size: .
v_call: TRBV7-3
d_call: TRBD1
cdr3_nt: TGTGCCAGCAGCTTGGGGACAGGGGCCAATGGCTACACCTTC
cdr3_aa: CASSLGTGANGYTF

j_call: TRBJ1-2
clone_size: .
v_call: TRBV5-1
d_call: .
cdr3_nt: TGCGCCAGCAGCTTGGCAGGGGACGGAGCTAACTATGGCTACACCTTC
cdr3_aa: CASSLAGDGANYGYTF

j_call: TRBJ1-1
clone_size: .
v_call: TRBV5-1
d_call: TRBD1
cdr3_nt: TGCGCCACCACCCCCGGGACAGGCCCCTTAGGCACTGAAGCTTTCTTT
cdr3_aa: CATTPGTGPLGTEAFF

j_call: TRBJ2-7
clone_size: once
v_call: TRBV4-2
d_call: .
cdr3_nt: TGTGCCAGTAGGAGGGCTCCCTCGGGCGAGCAGTACTTC
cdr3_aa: CASRRAPSGEQYF

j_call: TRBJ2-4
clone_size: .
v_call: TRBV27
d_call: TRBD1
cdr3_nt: TGTGCCAGCAGTAGGGGGACAGGTCCAAGGAGATCAAACATTCAGTACTTC
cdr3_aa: CASSRGTGPRRSNIQYF

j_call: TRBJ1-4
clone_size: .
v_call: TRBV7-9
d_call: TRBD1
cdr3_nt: TGTGCCAGCAGCTTAGTAGGGACAGGGAATGAAAAACTGTTTTTT
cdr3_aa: CASSLVGTGNEKLFF

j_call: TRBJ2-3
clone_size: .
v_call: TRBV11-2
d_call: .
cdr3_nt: TGTGCCAGCAGCTTTCTCAGGGGAGCAGATACGCAGTATTTT
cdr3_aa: CASSFLRGADTQYF

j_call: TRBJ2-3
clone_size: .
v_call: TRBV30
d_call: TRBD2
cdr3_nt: TGTGCCTGGAAGGGCCGGGCTAGCGGGGGAACGAATACGCAGTATTTT
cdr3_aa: CAWKGRASGGTNTQYF

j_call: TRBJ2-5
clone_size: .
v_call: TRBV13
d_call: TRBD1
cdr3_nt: TGTGCCAGCAGCTTAGAGGGGGCCCAAGAGACCCAGTACTTC
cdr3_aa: CASSLEGAQETQYF

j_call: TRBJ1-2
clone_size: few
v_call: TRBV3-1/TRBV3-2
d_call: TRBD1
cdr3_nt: TGTGCCAGCAGCCAAGCCAACACAGGGGGCTATGGCTACACCTTC
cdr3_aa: CASSQANTGGYGYTF

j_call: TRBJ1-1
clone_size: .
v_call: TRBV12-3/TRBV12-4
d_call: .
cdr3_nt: TGTGCCAGCAGTCGGGACATTCGGGGAGCTTTCTTT
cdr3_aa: CASSRDIRGAFF

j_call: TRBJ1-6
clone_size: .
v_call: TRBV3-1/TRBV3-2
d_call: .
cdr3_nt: TGTGCCAGCAGCCATGAGGGCGCGAGCTCACCCCTCCACTTT
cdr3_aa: CASSHEGASSPLHF